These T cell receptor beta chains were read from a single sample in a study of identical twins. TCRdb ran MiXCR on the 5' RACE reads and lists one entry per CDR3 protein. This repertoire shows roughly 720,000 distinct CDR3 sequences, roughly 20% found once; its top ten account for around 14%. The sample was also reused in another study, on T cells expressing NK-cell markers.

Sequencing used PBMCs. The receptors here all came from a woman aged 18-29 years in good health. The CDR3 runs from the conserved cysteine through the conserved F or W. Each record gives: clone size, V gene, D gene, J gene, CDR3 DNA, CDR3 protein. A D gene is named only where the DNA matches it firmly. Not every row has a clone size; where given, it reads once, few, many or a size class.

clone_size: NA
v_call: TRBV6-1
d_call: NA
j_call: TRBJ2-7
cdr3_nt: TGTGCCAGCAGTCAAAGGACCTCCTACGAGCAGTACTTC
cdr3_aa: CASSQRTSYEQYF

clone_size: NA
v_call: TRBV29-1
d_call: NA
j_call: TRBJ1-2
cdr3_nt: TGCAGCGTTGTAACCCCGCTAGGCACGTCAAGGAGCTACACCTTC
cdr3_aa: CSVVTPLGTSRSYTF

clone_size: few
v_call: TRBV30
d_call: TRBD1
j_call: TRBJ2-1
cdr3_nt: TGTGCCTGGAGTGTGGGACAGTTGGGAGATGAGCAGTTCTTC
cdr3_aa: CAWSVGQLGDEQFF

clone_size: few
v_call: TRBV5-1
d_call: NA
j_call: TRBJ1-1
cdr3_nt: TGCGCCAGCAGCCCGCTCGAAGCGGAGGACACTGAAGCTTTCTTT
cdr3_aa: CASSPLEAEDTEAFF

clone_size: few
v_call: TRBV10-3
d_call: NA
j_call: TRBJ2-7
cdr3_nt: TGTGCCATCAGTCGATTAACTAAGAGGAACGACGCGCAGTACTTC
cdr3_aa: CAISRLTKRNDAQYF

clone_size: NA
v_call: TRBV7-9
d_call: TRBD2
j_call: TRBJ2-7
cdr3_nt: TGTGCCAGCACACGGGGGGGCGTGAACGAGCAGTACTTC
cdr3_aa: CASTRGGVNEQYF

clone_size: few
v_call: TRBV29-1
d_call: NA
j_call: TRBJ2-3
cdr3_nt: TGCAGCGTTGACAGGCGGGGTCCTACAGATACGCAGTATTTT
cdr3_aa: CSVDRRGPTDTQYF

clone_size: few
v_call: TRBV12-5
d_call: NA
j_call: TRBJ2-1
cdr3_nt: TGTGCTAGTGGTTTTGCCGGGACTGCACTTAACAATGAGCAGTTCTTC
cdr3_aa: CASGFAGTALNNEQFF

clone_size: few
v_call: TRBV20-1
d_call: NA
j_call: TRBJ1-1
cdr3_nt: TGCAGTGCTCAAAAAACAGCGGAGGCTTTCTTT
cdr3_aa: CSAQKTAEAFF

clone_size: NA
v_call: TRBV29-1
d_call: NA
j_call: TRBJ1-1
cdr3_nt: TGCAGCGTTGCAAGACAGGTCGGGGCTTTCTTT
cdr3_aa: CSVARQVGAFF

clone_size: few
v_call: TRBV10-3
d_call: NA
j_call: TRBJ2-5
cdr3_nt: TGTGCCATCAGTGAGTCGGGACTCCAGTACTTC
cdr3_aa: CAISESGLQYF

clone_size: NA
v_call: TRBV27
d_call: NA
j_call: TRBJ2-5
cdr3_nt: TGTGCCACCCCGCGACAACAAGAGACCCAGTACTTC
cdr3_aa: CATPRQQETQYF

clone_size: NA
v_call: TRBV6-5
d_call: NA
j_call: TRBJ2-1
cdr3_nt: TGTGCCAGCATGGGGAGGAATGAGCAGTTCTTC
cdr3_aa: CASMGRNEQFF

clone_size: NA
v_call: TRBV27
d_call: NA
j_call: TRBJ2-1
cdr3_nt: TGTGCCAGCAGTTTCGGCCCGACTGAGCAGTTCTTC
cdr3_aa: CASSFGPTEQFF